The subject of this entry is one T cell receptor (beta chain). Its specific antigen is unknown. Base quality data are lacking; no much larger clone is found one base away. A second Seattle source provided samples from volunteer blood donors who had recovered from COVID-19. The collaborating institutions used their own protocols to collect whole blood in K2EDTA tubes. Collaborator samples were shipped for TCRbeta analysis as frozen whole blood, isolated PBMCs, or DNA extracted from either sample type. This specimen comes from a study of blood T cell repertoires in COVID-19 (dated by TCRdb to the early 2020s). Context from the whole study: The collaborator samples originated in the United States, Italy and Spain and spanned the acute and convalescent phases of COVID-19. The material from the prospective study consisted of cDNA or gDNA derived from T cells, B-cell-depleted T cells, or PBMCs. Deeply sampled blood TCRbeta repertoires from subjects exposed to, actively infected with, or recovered from COVID-19 were included in the dataset. The repertoires were released in a freely available public database intended as a resource for research on the immune response to SARS-CoV-2. The samples were drawn from two sources: the first 160 participants of the ongoing ImmuneRACE study, and fewer than 1,500 subjects contributed by 6 global collaborators. The sample metadata nearly always contained a de-identified subject ID, COVID-19 status, age in years and sex. Where available, HLA class I and class II types were obtained from metadata supplied by the sample provider rather than from assay-based typing. Overall study results and their limits: How much clinical and demographic metadata was included differed by source and by participant, and the metadata was provided uncurated.

TCRbeta CDR3 regions were amplified from genomic DNA using the immunoSEQ Assay, a bias-controlled multiplex PCR. The paper's data handling went like this. Nucleated cell counts per sample were estimated from amplification of reference gene primers within the assay. To quantify the absolute abundance of each unique TCRbeta CDR3 rearrangement, sequence reads were collapsed and filtered. For each sample, productive Simpson clonality was calculated as the square root of Simpson's diversity index across productive rearrangements. In its TCRdb copy, this immuneACCESS table keeps in-frame sequences only and misses some clones. Where compared with another copy, unresolved V genes explain less than half of these, and the others have no known cause. From that table come the V and J calls and clone size; the DNA was used to work out D and trimming. The sample table shows 200,000 to 250,000 clones, and about 88% are seen once. The ten largest account for under 2.5% of the sample.

From the cysteine up to the phenylalanine, the CDR3 has a length of 15 residues. Of the read, only the CDR3 DNA is kept; its 45 bases are in frame from base 1. V lost 6 bases and J lost 1 base, and the count of bases not matched to a germline gene is 8. Looking up the germline V gene (reference sequence) yields CDR1 SGHKS and CDR2 YYEKEE. The TCR sequence derives from a woman in her thirties or forties who had recovered from COVID-19. This chain joins TRBV5-5 to TRBJ2-7; 9 middle bases align to TRBD2. Sequencing was done on a sample of peripheral blood. The sequence in DNA is TGTGCCAGCACCATAGCGGGAGTAAGGTCCTACGAGCAGTACTTC. It specifies CASTIAGVRSYEQYF.